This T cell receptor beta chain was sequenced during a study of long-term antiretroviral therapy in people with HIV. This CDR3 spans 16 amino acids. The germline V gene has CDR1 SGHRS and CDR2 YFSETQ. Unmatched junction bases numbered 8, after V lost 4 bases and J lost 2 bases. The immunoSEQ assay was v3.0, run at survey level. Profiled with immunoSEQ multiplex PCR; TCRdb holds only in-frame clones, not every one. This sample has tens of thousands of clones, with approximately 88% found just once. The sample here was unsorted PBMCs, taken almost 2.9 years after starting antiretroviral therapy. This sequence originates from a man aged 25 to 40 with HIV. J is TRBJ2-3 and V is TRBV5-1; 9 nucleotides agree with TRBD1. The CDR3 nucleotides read TGCGCCAGCAGCGCAGGTTGGACAGGGGTCACAGATACGCAGTATTTT. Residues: CASSAGWTGVTDTQYF. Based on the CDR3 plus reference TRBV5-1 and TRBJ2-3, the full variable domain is KAGVTQTPRYLIKTRGQQVTLSCSPISGHRSVSWYQQTPGQGLQFLFEYFSETQRNKGNFPGRFSGRQFSNSRSEMNVSTLELGDSALYLCASSAGWTGVTDTQYFGPGTRLTVL.